These 27 T cell receptor beta chains came from one sample sequenced in a study of blood T cell repertoires in COVID-19. TCRdb's table, derived via immunoSEQ multiplex PCR, lists solely in-frame clones and lacks some. The sample consists of nearly 80,000 clones, roughly 80% of them appearing once. The sample consisted of peripheral blood. The source is a woman in her seventies with acute or convalescent COVID-19.

V is TRBV30 and J is TRBJ2-5; a possible D gene is TRBD2 (5 bases). Germline assignment: CDR1 GTSNPN and CDR2 SVGIG (reference sequence). The V and J ends lost 2 bases and 5 bases respectively, with 12 bases between them. The CDR3 totals 13 residues. CDR3: CAWSKGGTETQYF. The CDR3 nucleotides are TGTGCCTGGAGTAAAGGAGGTACGGAGACCCAGTACTTC.

The chain has TRBV9 and TRBJ1-1; 8 bases align to TRBD1. The CDR3 loop spans 14 amino acids. The V segment lost 4 bases and the J segment 5 bases; nucleotides outside the gene matches: 7. CDR1 is SGDLS, CDR2 YYNGEE, per germline. CDR3 nucleotide sequence: TGTGCCAGCAGCCCCCGGACAGGGCCGACTGAAGCTTTCTTT. Amino acid sequence: CASSPRTGPTEAFF.

The chain couples TRBV3-1 (or the pseudogene TRBV3-2) to TRBJ2-5; 8 bases line up with TRBD1. The CDR3 covers 14 residues. V was pared by 2 bases and J by 4 bases, with 3 bases of the junction left unmatched. Germline V gives CDR1 LGHDT, CDR2 YNNKEL (reference sequence). CDR3 in DNA: TGTGCCAGCAGCCAAAGAGGACAGGGAGAGACCCAGTACTTC. This sequence encodes CASSQRGQGETQYF.

This clone was seen a handful of times. This sequence joins TRBV14 and TRBJ2-5, with TRBD2 identical over 12 bases. Germline CDR1 is SGHDN and CDR2 is FVKESK. V lost 8 bases to trimming and J lost 2 bases; unmatched junction nucleotides: 3. The CDR3 spans 14 residues. CDR3 nucleotides: TGTGCCAGCTCAGGACTAGCGGGACAAGAGACCCAGTACTTC. Its translation is CASSGLAGQETQYF.

The V gene is TRBV25-1, the J gene TRBJ2-2, with TRBD2 matching 7 bases. V shed 2 bases and J 6 bases; nucleotides not matched to a gene: 15. The CDR3 is 18 residues long. Germline-derived CDR1 and CDR2 are MGHDK and SYGVNS. CDR3 sequence: CASSEPLGGGEVPGELFF. CDR3 DNA: TGTGCCAGCAGTGAACCCCTGGGGGGGGGTGAAGTTCCCGGGGAGCTGTTTTTT. Variable domain in full (rest from reference TRBV25-1 and TRBJ2-2): EADIYQTPRYLVIGTGKKITLECSQTMGHDKMYWYQQDPGMELHLIHYSYGVNSTEKGDLSSESTVSRIRTEHFPLTLESARPSHTSQYLCASSEPLGGGEVPGELFFGEGSRLTVL.

The chain joins TRBV24-1 to TRBJ2-3; maybe TRBD1 (5 bases). CDR3 length: 16 amino acids. V lost 2 bases to trimming and J lost 1 base, with 12 bases between them. The germline V gene encodes CDR1 KGHDR and CDR2 SFDVKD. As DNA, the CDR3 is TGTGCCACCAGTGATTCGACCACGACAGGCACAGATACGCAGTATTTT. This encodes CATSDSTTTGTDTQYF.

This clone was counted a few times. The J gene is TRBJ1-4, the V gene TRBV6-5, with D possibly being TRBD1 (6 bases). The CDR3 length is 14 residues. The germline gives CDR1 MNHEY, CDR2 SVGAGI. V was cut by 6 bases and J by 3 bases, with 11 bases left in between. CDR3 DNA: TGTGCCAGCAGATCCGGGACATCTAATGAAAAACTGTTTTTT. It yields the protein CASRSGTSNEKLFF.

The chain is built from TRBV11-1 and TRBJ2-1; D might be TRBD1 (6 bases). The V gene lost 1 base and the J gene lost 5 bases, with 12 bases spanning the gap. This CDR3 contains 15 residues. Germline V gene data show CDR1 as SGHAT and CDR2 as FQDESV (reference sequence). In nucleotides, the CDR3 is TGTGCCAGCAGCTTAGGTCGCAGGGGCAACAATGAGCAGTTCTTC. Encoded protein: CASSLGRRGNNEQFF.

The chain recombines TRBV7-8 with TRBJ2-7, with 8 bases identical to TRBD1. Germline CDR1 and CDR2: SGHVS and FQNEAQ. The CDR3 has 15 amino acids. Trimming took 1 base from V and 6 from J; bases not matched to a gene: 8. The CDR3 sequence is CASSLVWTGSSEQYF. The DNA of the CDR3 is TGTGCCAGCAGCTTAGTCTGGACAGGGTCTAGCGAGCAGTACTTC.

The chain employs TRBV28 and TRBJ2-5, with 9 bases lining up with TRBD2. Looked up from germline, CDR1 is MDHEN and CDR2 is SYDVKM. The CDR3 extends over 14 amino acids. The trim removed 6 bases at V and 3 bases at J, leaving 5 bases unmatched. CDR3 loop: CASSEPSGKETQYF. CDR3 in DNA: TGTGCCAGCAGCGAACCTAGCGGGAAAGAGACCCAGTACTTC. The whole variable domain, filled in from reference TRBV28 and TRBJ2-5, reads DVKVTQSSRYLVKRTGEKVFLECVQDMDHENMFWYRQDPGLGLRLIYFSYDVKMKEKGDIPEGYSVSREKKERFSLILESASTNQTSMYLCASSEPSGKETQYFGPGTRLLVL.

This chain joins TRBV5-1 and TRBJ2-3; 7 bases are a match to TRBD2. There are 15 residues in the CDR3. The J segment lost 3 bases and the V segment lost 0 bases, leaving 4 bases of the junction unmatched. Germline V gene lookup returns CDR1 SGHRS and CDR2 YFSETQ. The CDR3 spells CASSLAAGVTDTQYF. The CDR3 nucleotides are TGCGCCAGCAGCTTGGCGGCGGGAGTTACAGATACGCAGTATTTT.

This clone has only a few counts. The genes are TRBV30 and TRBJ1-4; a possible D gene is TRBD1 (6 bases). CDR1 and CDR2 (germline): GTSNPN, SVGIG (reference sequence). V lost 7 bases to trimming and J lost 4 bases, with 16 bases between them. The CDR3 is 14 residues long. The chain's CDR3 is CASSKGGGNEKLFF. The CDR3 DNA is TGTGCCTCATCCAAGGGGGGGGGTAATGAAAAACTGTTTTTT.

J is TRBJ2-2 and V is TRBV12-1; the table calls TRBD1, which could not be checked here. TRBV12-1 is termed a pseudogene. The CDR3 runs to 16 residues. CDR3 in amino acids: CASSFRQGANTGELFF. In nucleotides, the CDR3 is TGTGCCAGCAGCTTTCGTCAGGGGGCGAACACCGGGGAGCTGTTTTTT.

The CDR3 protein is CASSEPGLATNTQYF. The CDR3, as DNA: TGTGCCAGCAGTGAGCCGGGACTAGCGACAAATACGCAGTATTTT. The rearrangement links TRBV6-1 to TRBJ2-3, with 10 bases that match TRBD2. The CDR3 totals 15 residues. Losses at the gene ends were 3 bases for V and 7 bases for J; bases not matched to a gene: 7. Germline V gene sequence: CDR1 MNHNS, CDR2 SASEGT.

The rearrangement joins TRBV9 to TRBJ2-1, with a weak D call TRBD2 (5 bases). Germline V gene data show CDR1 as SGDLS and CDR2 as YYNGEE. The CDR3 is made up of 15 amino acids. V dropped 3 bases and J dropped 8 bases, with 18 bases sitting between them. CDR3 sequence (DNA): TGTGCCAGCAGCGGACGCCGTGAGGGTGGCTATGAGCAGTTCTTC. It codes for CASSGRREGGYEQFF.

This chain uses TRBV20-1 with TRBJ1-5, with no clear D. The CDR3 runs 13 residues. The V end was cut by 3 bases, the J end by 0 bases, with 6 bases between. Germline V CDR1 and CDR2: DFQATT, SNEGSKA (reference sequence). The CDR3 DNA reads TGCAGTGCTAGTTACAGTAGCAATCAGCCCCAGCATTTT. Encoded protein: CSASYSSNQPQHF.

The chain has TRBV3-1 (or the pseudogene TRBV3-2) and TRBJ2-2, with 11 bases aligning to TRBD2. Germline V gives CDR1 LGHDT, CDR2 YNNKEL (reference sequence). The CDR3 runs to 18 residues. J was trimmed by 0 bases and V by 0 bases; bases with no gene match: 3. This CDR3 is CASSQEGTSGPNTGELFF. CDR3 sequence (DNA): TGTGCCAGCAGCCAAGAGGGGACTAGCGGACCGAACACCGGGGAGCTGTTTTTT.

CDR3 nucleotides: TGCAGCGTTGAAGCCGCGGGAGTGGGGAATACGCAGTATTTT. This gives the protein CSVEAAGVGNTQYF. V gene TRBV29-1 combines with J gene TRBJ2-3, with TRBD2 matching over 7 bases. The CDR3 has 14 amino acids. CDR1 is SQVTM, CDR2 ANQGSEA, per germline. V trimming: 1 base; J trimming: 7 bases; junction bases outside the gene matches: 8.

The gene calls are TRBV18 and TRBJ2-5; 11 bases line up with TRBD1. Looked up from germline, CDR1 is KGHSH and CDR2 is LQKENI. The length of the CDR3 is 17 residues. J was trimmed by 3 bases and V by 3 bases; bases with no gene match: 9. The CDR3, as DNA: TGTGCCAGCTCACCGAACGCCGGGACAGGGGGAGAAGAGACCCAGTACTTC. It translates to CASSPNAGTGGEETQYF.

V usage is TRBV4-2 and J usage is TRBJ1-6; D might be TRBD1 (5 bases). Per the germline V gene, CDR1 is LGHNA and CDR2 is YNFKEQ. The CDR3 extends over 14 amino acids. V was clipped by 0 bases and J by 7 bases, with 7 bases between them. Here the CDR3 reads CASSQETENSPLHF. CDR3 coding DNA: TGTGCCAGCAGCCAAGAGACAGAGAATTCACCCCTCCACTTT.

In this sample, this clone turned up many times. This chain links TRBV11-3 with TRBJ1-6, with 8 bases fitting TRBD1. There are 17 residues in the CDR3. V lost 5 bases and J lost 10; bases outside the gene matches: 16. Germline V CDR1 and CDR2: SGHNT, YENEEA. The CDR3 bases are TGTGCCAGCAGCCCCCAACGAGGACAGGGTGCAGGCTCACCCCTCCACTTT. As protein: CASSPQRGQGAGSPLHF. Based on the CDR3 plus reference TRBV11-3 and TRBJ1-6, the full variable domain is EAGVVQSPRYKIIEKKQPVAFWCNPISGHNTLYWYLQNLGQGPELLIRYENEEAVDDSQLPKDRFSAERLKGVDSTLKIQPAELGDSAVYLCASSPQRGQGAGSPLHFGNGTRLTVT.

This clone showed up just once. The V and J genes are TRBV19 and TRBJ2-2, with D maybe TRBD1 (6 bases). The V end lost 6 bases, the J end lost 1 base, and 21 bases lay between the germline ends. CDR1 LNHDA and CDR2 SQIVND come from the germline V gene (reference sequence). This CDR3 is built from 18 residues. The DNA for the CDR3 is TGTGCCAGTAGCGACCTCATGAGGACAGTCGAGAACACCGGGGAGCTGTTTTTT. This translates into CASSDLMRTVENTGELFF.

V usage is TRBV6-1 and J usage is TRBJ1-4; no firm D call. V lost 2 bases to trimming and J lost 4 bases, with 11 bases between them. Germline assignment: CDR1 MNHNS and CDR2 SASEGT. This CDR3 has 15 residues. The CDR3 sequence is CASSELGGDNEKLFF. The CDR3 coding sequence is TGTGCCAGCAGTGAACTTGGAGGCGATAATGAAAAACTGTTTTTT.

The DNA of the CDR3 is TGCGCCAGCAGCCAAGGGCAGGTCGACCCTCGGGAGACCCAGTACTTC. Amino acids: CASSQGQVDPRETQYF. The J gene is TRBJ2-5, the V gene TRBV4-1; D is unresolved. Per the germline V gene, CDR1 is MGHRA and CDR2 is YSYEKL. Trimming stripped 1 base from V and 5 bases from J, with 17 bases between. CDR3 size: 16 residues.

The chain combines TRBV30 with TRBJ1-1; D possibly corresponds to TRBD1 (6 bases). Trimming took 2 bases from V and 0 from J, leaving 13 bases between them. CDR3 size: 15 residues. The germline V gene has CDR1 GTSNPN and CDR2 SVGIG (reference sequence). CDR3 residues: CAWSIGDTVNTEAFF. CDR3 DNA: TGTGCCTGGAGTATAGGGGACACGGTGAACACTGAAGCTTTCTTT.

The chain links TRBV9 to TRBJ2-7; 9 bases agree with TRBD2. V lost 0 bases and J lost 0; bases outside the gene matches: 4. CDR3 length: 16 amino acids. Germline CDR1 and CDR2: SGDLS and YYNGEE. The CDR3 loop reads CASSVGSGGLSYEQYF. The CDR3 nucleotides read TGTGCCAGCAGCGTAGGTAGCGGGGGACTCTCCTACGAGCAGTACTTC.

The J gene is TRBJ2-7, the V gene TRBV11-2; 10 nucleotides align to TRBD2. The J segment lost 1 base and the V segment lost 6 bases, leaving 6 bases of the junction unmatched. The CDR3 length is 15 residues. Germline CDR1 SGHAT, CDR2 FQNNGV. The CDR3 protein is CASRSLAGVSYEQYF. CDR3 sequence (DNA): TGTGCCAGCAGAAGCCTAGCGGGAGTTTCCTACGAGCAGTACTTC. The variable domain in full, with the rest retrieved from reference TRBV11-2 and TRBJ2-7, is EAGVAQSPRYKIIEKRQSVAFWCNPISGHATLYWYQQILGQGPKLLIQFQNNGVVDDSQLPKDRFSAERLKGVDSTLKIQPAKLEDSAVYLCASRSLAGVSYEQYFGPGTRLTVT.